These 20 T cell receptor beta chains came from one sample sequenced in a study of beta chain features in type 1 diabetes. Investigators reverse transcribed all isolated RNA, so they sequenced expressed TCRB transcripts. Measured with immunoSEQ multiplex PCR; TCRdb has only the in-frame clones, and not every one. The sample gives 130,000 to 150,000 clones, about 7.1% of which show up once; approximately 1.4% is in the top ten. What was sequenced was central memory CD4+ T cells from blood. The receptors derive from a woman in her 30s in good health.

The chain recombines TRBV14 with TRBJ2-5, with 7 bases aligning to TRBD2. This CDR3 has 15 residues. Germline lookup yields CDR1 SGHDN and CDR2 FVKESK. V was pared by 2 bases and J by 11 bases, with 14 bases of the junction left unmatched. CDR3: CASSQFTGGRREQYF. In DNA, the CDR3 is TGTGCCAGCAGCCAATTCACGGGAGGACGGCGGGAGCAGTACTTC.

In this sample, this clone turned up a few times. At one of its ends the junction is not consistent with the germline gene, which may arise from a read error. The chain employs TRBV11-2 and TRBJ2-7; TRBD2 agrees at 14 bases. Germline V gives CDR1 SGHAT, CDR2 FQNNGV. There are 17 residues in the CDR3. Here the CDR3 DNA reads TGTGCCAGCAGCTCAGCCGGGACTAGCGGGAGCTCCCACGAGCAGTACTTC. This gives the protein CASSSAGTSGSSHEQYF. The variable domain in full, with the rest retrieved from reference TRBV11-2 and TRBJ2-7, is EAGVAQSPRYKIIEKRQSVAFWCNPISGHATLYWYQQILGQGPKLLIQFQNNGVVDDSQLPKDRFSAERLKGVDSTLKIQPAKLEDSAVYLCASSSAGTSGSSHEQYFGPGTRLTVT.

Many counts were recorded for this clone. The chain combines TRBV28 with TRBJ2-6; tentative D call: TRBD2 (6 bases). Germline CDR1 MDHEN, CDR2 SYDVKM. This CDR3 is built from 16 residues. Trimming removed 2 bases at V and 2 bases at J, with 10 bases between. The DNA for the CDR3 is TGTGCCAGCAGTTTAGTGGGGGGAGCTGGGGCCAACGTCCTGACTTTC. Translation gives CASSLVGGAGANVLTF.

The sample holds a few counts of this clone. The chain carries TRBV5-1 and TRBJ1-2; a possible D gene is TRBD1 (6 bases). CDR3 length: 17 amino acids. Trimming shortened V by 4 bases and J by 1 base, and 20 bases separated the two germline ends. Per the germline V gene, CDR1 is SGHRS and CDR2 is YFSETQ. CDR3 in amino acids: CASSLRDTGKHNYGYTF. CDR3 DNA: TGCGCCAGCAGCCTCCGGGACACAGGAAAACATAACTATGGCTACACCTTC.

This clone was counted only a few times. The CDR3 is CASSPGGTSGRGTQYF. The DNA of the CDR3 is TGTGCCAGCAGCCCCGGAGGGACTAGCGGGAGAGGAACGCAGTATTTT. The V gene is TRBV28, the J gene TRBJ2-3, with 14 bases identical to TRBD2. The germline V gene encodes CDR1 MDHEN and CDR2 SYDVKM. The ends lost 6 bases at V and 9 bases at J; junction bases unmatched: 11. The CDR3 contains 16 residues.

This clone was observed at least ten times. This chain uses TRBV4-2 with TRBJ2-5; 8 nucleotides match TRBD1. This CDR3 comprises 15 residues. J was trimmed by 3 bases and V by 4 bases; bases with no gene match: 7. Looked up from germline, CDR1 is LGHNA and CDR2 is YNFKEQ. The CDR3 DNA follows: TGTGCCAGCAGCCTGTCGGACAGGGAGAAAGAGACCCAGTACTTC. It yields the protein CASSLSDREKETQYF.

This clone was seen a handful of times. Just one base apart from a much larger clone, this may be a read error. V gene TRBV7-3 combines with J gene TRBJ1-1; tentative D call: TRBD1 (6 bases). The V gene's germline CDR1 is SGHTA and CDR2 FQGTGA. V dropped 1 base and J dropped 1 base, with 7 bases sitting between them. This CDR3 comprises 14 residues. CDR3 region: CASSLIGGNTEAFF. For the CDR3, the DNA is TGTGCCAGCAGCTTAATAGGGGGGAACACTGAAGCTTTCTTT.

This clone was seen many times. This CDR3 reads CASSQEFQVTYEQYF. CDR3 sequence (DNA): TGTGCCAGCAGCCAAGAGTTTCAGGTAACCTACGAGCAGTACTTC. The V and J genes are TRBV4-2 and TRBJ2-7; D uncertain. The CDR3 runs to 15 residues. The V end lost 0 bases, the J end lost 2 bases, and 11 bases lay between the germline ends. CDR1 and CDR2 from the germline V gene are LGHNA and YNFKEQ.

In its sample, this clone was seen a few times. The V and J genes are TRBV19 and TRBJ2-5; 7 bases fit TRBD2. This CDR3 has 15 residues. V dropped 4 bases and J dropped 3; count of bases not matched to a gene: 8. CDR1 and CDR2 (germline): LNHDA, SQIVND (reference sequence). In DNA form, the CDR3 reads TGTGCCAGTAGTACCCCGGGGACTACCAAAGAGACCCAGTACTTC. Protein product: CASSTPGTTKETQYF. The variable domain in full, with the rest retrieved from reference TRBV19 and TRBJ2-5, is DGGITQSPKYLFRKEGQNVTLSCEQNLNHDAMYWYRQDPGQGLRLIYYSQIVNDFQKGDIAEGYSVSREKKESFPLTVTSAQKNPTAFYLCASSTPGTTKETQYFGPGTRLLVL.

This clone was seen more than once but under ten times. The J gene is TRBJ1-2, the V gene TRBV25-1; no clear D. This CDR3 is built from 15 residues. The germline V gene has CDR1 MGHDK and CDR2 SYGVNS. V was pared by 2 bases and J by 1 base, with 11 bases between. The CDR3 sequence: CASSEPGNNNYGYTF. CDR3 nucleotides: TGTGCCAGCAGTGAACCCGGGAATAATAACTATGGCTACACCTTC.

This clone turned up a few times. The chain joins TRBV19 to TRBJ2-1, with 11 positions matching TRBD2. Losses at the gene ends were 3 bases for V and 7 bases for J; bases not matched to a gene: 14. The CDR3 runs to 18 residues. Germline V gives CDR1 LNHDA, CDR2 SQIVND (reference sequence). The CDR3 DNA reads TGTGCCAGTAGTATCGGTAGCGGGAGGGCTGATTTCGTTAATGAGCAGTTCTTC. It codes for CASSIGSGRADFVNEQFF.

V gene TRBV7-2 combines with J gene TRBJ2-7; TRBD2 might be the D (5 bases). The CDR3 spans 14 residues. V was trimmed by 1 base and J by 2 bases, leaving 9 bases between them. Germline assignment: CDR1 SGHTA and CDR2 FQGNSA. The CDR3 sequence is CASSLGGLAYEQYF. CDR3 sequence (DNA): TGTGCCAGCAGCTTAGGAGGGCTAGCCTACGAGCAGTACTTC. Using reference TRBV7-2 and TRBJ2-7 for the parts outside the CDR3, the full variable domain is GAGVSQSPSNKVTEKGKDVELRCDPISGHTALYWYRQSLGQGLEFLIYFQGNSAPDKSGLPSDRFSAERTGGSVSTLTIQRTQQEDSAVYLCASSLGGLAYEQYFGPGTRLTVT.

The chain recombines TRBV7-9 with TRBJ2-7, with 12 bases identical to TRBD1. The CDR3 sequence is 16 residues long. Germline-derived CDR1 and CDR2 are SEHNR and FQNEAQ (reference sequence). V lost 3 bases and J lost 4; bases outside the gene matches: 7. The CDR3 DNA reads TGTGCCAGCAGCTTTACCCCGGGACAGGGGGCTTACGAGCAGTACTTC. Translating it yields CASSFTPGQGAYEQYF.

This clone has a handful of counts. The chain employs TRBV29-1 and TRBJ1-1; D remains unclear. Trimming cost V 7 bases and J 4 bases, with 13 bases left between them. The CDR3 loop spans 12 amino acids. Per the germline V gene, CDR1 is SQVTM and CDR2 is ANQGSEA. CDR3 sequence reads: CSADGGSTEAFF. DNA of the CDR3: TGCAGCGCTGACGGTGGGAGCACTGAAGCTTTCTTT.

The rearrangement uses TRBV5-1 and TRBJ2-1; D unclear. V was pared by 4 bases and J by 8 bases, with 16 bases between. The length of the CDR3 is 14 residues. Germline assignment: CDR1 SGHRS and CDR2 YFSETQ. For the CDR3, the DNA is TGCGCCAGCAGCCCTCTCCCCGGTCTCGATGAGCAGTTCTTC. Its translation: CASSPLPGLDEQFF. The full variable domain, completed using reference TRBV5-1 and TRBJ2-1, is KAGVTQTPRYLIKTRGQQVTLSCSPISGHRSVSWYQQTPGQGLQFLFEYFSETQRNKGNFPGRFSGRQFSNSRSEMNVSTLELGDSALYLCASSPLPGLDEQFFGPGTRLTVL.

J is TRBJ2-3 and V is TRBV7-2, with D tentatively TRBD2 (6 bases). The CDR3 loop spans 14 amino acids. The V end was cut by 4 bases, the J end by 0 bases, with 8 bases between. Germline V CDR1 and CDR2: SGHTA, FQGNSA. CDR3 DNA sequence: TGTGCCAGCAGCTGGGGACTGAGCACAGATACGCAGTATTTT. This sequence encodes CASSWGLSTDTQYF.

This chain links TRBV23-1 with TRBJ1-2; D call uncertain. TRBV23-1 is noted as an ORF with a role that remains uncertain. This CDR3 comprises 17 residues. Trimming shortened V by 2 bases and J by 2 bases, and 18 bases separated the two germline ends. The CDR3 reads CASSQPKPRSPNYGYTF. The CDR3 DNA is TGCGCCAGCAGTCAACCGAAACCTAGGAGCCCCAACTATGGCTACACCTTC.

CDR3 sequence (DNA): TGTGCCAGCAGAGAATCGACAGGCAACTACAATGAGCAGTTCTTC. It translates to CASRESTGNYNEQFF. This sequence joins TRBV6-1 and TRBJ2-1; a weak D match, TRBD1 (6 bases). The ends were cut back, 6 bases at V and 3 bases at J, with 15 bases in the middle. The CDR3 is 15 residues long. Germline CDR1 reads MNHNS; CDR2 reads SASEGT.

The chain employs TRBV27 and TRBJ2-1; 13 bases line up with TRBD2. Germline CDR1 reads MNHEY; CDR2 reads SMNVEV (reference sequence). The CDR3 is 18 residues long. V lost 4 bases, J lost 0 bases, and 6 bases stayed unmatched. The CDR3 spells CASSSPGLAGSSYNEQFF. The CDR3 nucleotides are TGTGCCAGCAGTTCCCCGGGACTAGCGGGGAGCTCCTACAATGAGCAGTTCTTC.

This clone was seen repeatedly, ten times or more. The chain recombines TRBV28 with TRBJ1-4; 7 nucleotides agree with TRBD1. Germline CDR1 MDHEN, CDR2 SYDVKM. V lost 6 bases and J lost 4; bases outside the gene matches: 8. The CDR3 covers 15 residues. The CDR3 is CASSTRQGLNEKLFF. In nucleotides, the CDR3 is TGTGCCAGCAGCACCAGACAGGGCCTTAATGAAAAACTGTTTTTT.